The 26 T cell receptor beta chains below all came from one sample that was sequenced in a study of beta chain features in type 1 diabetes. TCRB transcripts that were expressed got sequenced, as all of the isolated RNA had been reverse transcribed. Clones were read by immunoSEQ multiplex PCR, and TCRdb kept only the in-frame ones, dropping some. The sample holds about 320,000 clones, 12% to 15% seen once. Source material: central memory CD4+ T cells from blood. These receptors all stem from a man aged 25 to 40 in good health.

V is TRBV19 and J is TRBJ1-1; 9 bases match TRBD1. This CDR3 is 16 amino acids long. With V trimmed by 6 bases and J by 5 bases, 13 bases remained unmatched. CDR1 is LNHDA, CDR2 SQIVND, per germline (reference sequence). The CDR3 loop reads CASSPRAGTGNTEAFF. CDR3 in DNA: TGTGCCAGTAGCCCGAGAGCCGGGACAGGGAATACTGAAGCTTTCTTT.

This clone was observed many times. The chain combines TRBV30 with TRBJ2-1; D is unresolved. V was cut by 2 bases and J by 0 bases, with 11 bases left in between. Germline V CDR1 and CDR2: GTSNPN, SVGIG (reference sequence). This CDR3 has 15 amino acids. CDR3 bases: TGTGCCTGGAGTCCAGGACCTCACTCCTACAATGAGCAGTTCTTC. It codes for CAWSPGPHSYNEQFF.

This clone was counted many times. V is TRBV19 and J is TRBJ2-5; D remains unclear. The V end lost 4 bases, the J end lost 2 bases, and 26 bases lay between the germline ends. Per the germline V gene, CDR1 is LNHDA and CDR2 is SQIVND (reference sequence). The CDR3 runs to 19 residues. CDR3 DNA sequence: TGTGCCAGTAGTACATCCGTTGACTTGAAGACCACCGGGCAAGAGACCCAGTACTTC. Amino acid sequence: CASSTSVDLKTTGQETQYF.

This chain links TRBV2 with TRBJ1-5; 9 nucleotides agree with TRBD1. The CDR3 is 15 residues long. Germline V lookup: CDR1 SNHLY, CDR2 FYNNEI. J was trimmed by 7 bases and V by 7 bases; bases with no gene match: 11. The CDR3, as DNA: TGTGCCAGCAAAGGGGACAGGGCGAATTGGCAGCCCCAGCATTTT. Translated: CASKGDRANWQPQHF.

This clone was counted ten times or more. The CDR3 DNA follows: TGTGCCATCAGTGAGCCCAGACAGGGGGCCACTGAGCAGTTCTTC. Translated, it gives CAISEPRQGATEQFF. The rearrangement links TRBV10-3 to TRBJ2-1, with 10 bases matching TRBD1. CDR1 and CDR2 (germline): ENHRY, SYGVKD. Trimming removed 2 bases from V and 9 bases from J; junction bases left unmatched: 7. The CDR3 loop spans 15 amino acids.

This clone appeared many times. The genes are TRBV4-1 and TRBJ2-7; a possible D gene is TRBD1 (5 bases). Trimming shortened V by 1 base and J by 6 bases, and 19 bases separated the two germline ends. This CDR3 region has 16 residues. Germline-derived CDR1 and CDR2 are MGHRA and YSYEKL. The CDR3 nucleotides read TGCGCCAGCAGCCAAGGACCGGTTAGGGGCTGGAGCGAGCAGTACTTC. This codes for CASSQGPVRGWSEQYF.

This clone has ten or more counts. The chain has TRBV4-1 and TRBJ1-2, with D hard to call. This CDR3 spans 15 amino acids. Germline V gives CDR1 MGHRA, CDR2 YSYEKL. Trimming removed 0 bases from V and 5 bases from J, with 13 bases in between. The DNA of the CDR3 is TGCGCCAGCAGCCAAGATTATCCCGTTCTGTATGGCTACACCTTC. Protein sequence: CASSQDYPVLYGYTF.

The chain combines TRBV9 with TRBJ2-1; 8 nucleotides line up with TRBD2. Germline assignment: CDR1 SGDLS and CDR2 YYNGEE. Losses at the gene ends were 3 bases for V and 3 bases for J; bases not matched to a gene: 8. The CDR3 totals 16 residues. The CDR3 protein is CASSANGLAGYNEQFF. As DNA, the CDR3 is TGTGCCAGCAGCGCAAACGGGCTAGCGGGCTACAATGAGCAGTTCTTC.

Remarks on this clone: The germline gene is not matched at one end of the junction; a read error may be the cause. Distinct nucleotide sequences in the sample also encode this CDR3. The V and J genes are TRBV9 and TRBJ1-1; D is unresolved. This CDR3 is built from 14 residues. Germline CDR1 and CDR2: SGDLS and YYNGEE. CDR3 sequence reads: CASSPSSMNTEAFF. In DNA, the CDR3 is TGTGCCAGCAGCCCGTCAAGCATGAATACTGAAGCTTTCTTT. The full variable domain, with the rest looked up from reference TRBV9 and TRBJ1-1, is DSGVTQTPKHLITATGQRVTLRCSPRSGDLSVYWYQQSLDQGLQFLIQYYNGEERAKGNILERFSAQQFPDLHSELNLSSLELGDSALYFCASSPSSMNTEAFFGQGTRLTVV.

The CDR3 region has the DNA TGTGCCAGCTCACTCCCCGCCTCCGAGCAGTACTTC. This translates into CASSLPASEQYF. The chain links TRBV18 to TRBJ2-7; no clear D gene. Germline CDR1 KGHSH, CDR2 LQKENI. The CDR3 is 12 amino acids. V lost 4 bases and J lost 6, with 10 bases in between.

The chain employs TRBV19 and TRBJ1-2; the match to TRBD1 covers 8 bases. With 3 bases clipped from V and 7 bases from J, the junction kept 7 bases outside the gene matches. Germline V gives CDR1 LNHDA, CDR2 SQIVND (reference sequence). The CDR3 totals 14 residues. DNA for the CDR3: TGTGCCAGTAGTATTGGACAGGGATCCCTTGGCTACACCTTC. This sequence encodes CASSIGQGSLGYTF.

V usage is TRBV14 and J usage is TRBJ2-3, with unresolved D. The CDR3 is made up of 13 amino acids. Germline-derived CDR1 and CDR2 are SGHDN and FVKESK. Trimming took 3 bases from V and 5 from J, leaving 9 bases between them. CDR3 sequence: CASSQSLVDTQYF. CDR3 DNA sequence: TGTGCCAGCAGCCAGTCCCTTGTAGATACGCAGTATTTT.

In its sample, this clone was seen a few times. V usage is TRBV7-9 and J usage is TRBJ1-2; D perhaps matches TRBD1 (6 bases). The CDR3 runs to 15 residues. V was shortened by 7 bases and J by 7 bases, with 22 bases between the two germline ends. The germline V gene has CDR1 SEHNR and CDR2 FQNEAQ (reference sequence). CDR3 sequence (DNA): TGTGCCAGCACTAAGGCGGGGACATCCTCCGGTGGCTACACCTTC. It yields the protein CASTKAGTSSGGYTF.

The J gene is TRBJ2-3, the V gene TRBV11-2; the D gene is possibly TRBD1 (6 bases). Germline values: CDR1 SGHAT, CDR2 FQNNGV. This CDR3 spans 16 amino acids. V was trimmed by 5 bases and J by 5 bases, leaving 20 bases between them. The CDR3 DNA reads as TGTGCCAGCAGCCTTAGGGCGACAGGCGCCTTAGATACGCAGTATTTT. Its protein is CASSLRATGALDTQYF.

The table lists this clone with a few counts. V gene TRBV11-3 combines with J gene TRBJ2-7; D is tentatively TRBD1 or TRBD2 (5 bases each). Germline V gene sequence: CDR1 SGHNT, CDR2 YENEEA. V lost 1 base and J lost 7, with 17 bases in between. This CDR3 spans 15 amino acids. For the CDR3, the DNA is TGTGCCAGCAGCTTAGGGGGCCCGGGAACAAGGGAGCAGTACGTC. This encodes CASSLGGPGTREQYV.

This clone was seen a few times. The V gene is TRBV2, the J gene TRBJ2-5; 7 nucleotides line up with TRBD1. The closer fit of TRBJ2-7 to the DNA end suggests the J call may be wrong. The length of the CDR3 is 12 residues. Germline CDR1 is SNHLY and CDR2 is FYNNEI. In DNA, the CDR3 is TGTGCCAGCAACCAGGGGGTTTACGAGCAGTACTTC. Residues: CASNQGVYEQYF.

A few counts support this clone. V and J are TRBV4-3 and TRBJ2-4; 9 bases map to TRBD2. V trimming: 0 bases; J trimming: 1 base; junction bases outside the gene matches: 16. The CDR3 spans 21 residues. The V gene's germline CDR1 is LGHNA and CDR2 YSLEER. The CDR3 DNA reads TGCGCCAGCAGCCAAGATCCCCCTAGCGGGAATTTGGTTGGTGCCAAAAACATTCAGTACTTC. Amino acids: CASSQDPPSGNLVGAKNIQYF.

This clone was found a few times. The rearrangement links TRBV30 to TRBJ2-1; D possibly corresponds to TRBD2 (6 bases). The CDR3 has 15 residues. The germline V gene has CDR1 GTSNPN and CDR2 SVGIG (reference sequence). Deletions cut 0 bases from V and 7 bases from J, with 16 bases between. The CDR3 nucleotides are TGTGCCTGGAGTGTTGGGCAGCGGGTGGGAAATGAGCAGTTCTTC. It is translated as CAWSVGQRVGNEQFF.

The V call is TRBV5-1, the J call TRBJ1-1; no firm D call. This CDR3 has 13 residues. CDR1 is SGHRS and CDR2 is YFSETQ in the germline V gene. V was clipped by 7 bases and J by 1 base, with 11 bases between them. The CDR3 spells CASRSGQNTEAFF. In DNA, the CDR3 is TGCGCCAGCCGCTCAGGTCAGAACACTGAAGCTTTCTTT.

This clone was counted between two and nine times. The chain recombines TRBV2 with TRBJ1-5; D is perhaps TRBD1 (6 bases). The CDR3 sequence is 14 residues long. Per the germline V gene, CDR1 is SNHLY and CDR2 is FYNNEI. Deletions cut 8 bases from V and 3 bases from J, with 14 bases between. This chain's CDR3 is CASSMGQINQPQHF. CDR3 coding DNA: TGTGCCAGCTCTATGGGACAAATCAATCAGCCCCAGCATTTT.

This clone was detected only once. This rearrangement joins TRBV7-6 to TRBJ2-2, with D hard to call. This CDR3 is built from 15 residues. The V end lost 2 bases, the J end lost 1 base, and 8 bases lay between the germline ends. Looked up from germline, CDR1 is SGHVS and CDR2 is FNYEAQ. CDR3 nucleotide sequence: TGTGCCAGCAGCTTACGCTCAGGGAACACCGGGGAGCTGTTTTTT. This encodes CASSLRSGNTGELFF.

This chain uses TRBV9 with TRBJ2-3; TRBD1 matches at 11 bases. V gave up 4 bases and J gave up 9 bases; unmatched junction bases: 10. The germline gives CDR1 SGDLS, CDR2 YYNGEE. The CDR3 extends over 15 amino acids. CDR3: CASSTSPGTGGTQYF. DNA of the CDR3: TGTGCCAGCAGCACCAGTCCCGGGACAGGGGGAACGCAGTATTTT.

This clone has ten or more counts. V is TRBV6-5 and J is TRBJ1-4; possible D gene TRBD1, 5 bases. The germline gives CDR1 MNHEY, CDR2 SVGAGI. V was pared by 5 bases and J by 10 bases, with 8 bases between. CDR3 size: 11 residues. The chain's CDR3 is CASSPGGKLFF. DNA for the CDR3: TGTGCCAGCAGTCCCGGGGGAAAACTGTTTTTT.

A note on this clone: Other DNA sequences of this sample code for an identical CDR3. The chain joins TRBV6-1 to TRBJ1-5; D unresolved. The germline CDR1 and CDR2 sequences are MNHNS and SASEGT. This CDR3 comprises 13 residues. Trimming took off 1 base at V and 7 bases at J, with 8 bases between the two ends. CDR3 DNA sequence: TGTGCCAGCAGTGAAGTCCCCACGCAGCCCCAGCATTTT. Its protein product is CASSEVPTQPQHF.

This chain uses TRBV7-8 with TRBJ1-5; D unclear. The CDR3 is 13 residues long. V lost 5 bases, J lost 0 bases, and 5 bases lay in between. Germline CDR1 SGHVS, CDR2 FQNEAQ. CDR3 loop: CASSPSSNQPQHF. The CDR3 DNA sequence: TGTGCCAGCAGCCCGAGTAGCAATCAGCCCCAGCATTTT.

This clone was observed a few times. The V call is TRBV9, the J call TRBJ2-3; no clear D. Trimming cost V 2 bases and J 0 bases, with 13 bases left between them. Germline V gene sequence: CDR1 SGDLS, CDR2 YYNGEE. The CDR3 contains 16 residues. Here the CDR3 reads CASSVGWARSTDTQYF. In DNA form, the CDR3 reads TGTGCCAGCAGCGTTGGTTGGGCGAGGAGCACAGATACGCAGTATTTT.